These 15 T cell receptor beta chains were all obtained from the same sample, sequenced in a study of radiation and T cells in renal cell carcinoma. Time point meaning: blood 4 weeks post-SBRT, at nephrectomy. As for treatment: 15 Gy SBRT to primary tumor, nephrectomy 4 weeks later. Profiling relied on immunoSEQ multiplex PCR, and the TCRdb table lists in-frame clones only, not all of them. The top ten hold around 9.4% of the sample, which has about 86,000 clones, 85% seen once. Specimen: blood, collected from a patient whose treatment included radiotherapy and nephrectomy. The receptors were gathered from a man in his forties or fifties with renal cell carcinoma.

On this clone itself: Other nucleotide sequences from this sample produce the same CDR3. The CDR3 sequence: CASSPGQGLSYEQYF. The CDR3 DNA is TGTGCCAGTAGCCCGGGACAGGGCCTTTCCTACGAGCAGTACTTC. The rearrangement uses TRBV19 and TRBJ2-7; TRBD1 matches at 9 bases. The trim removed 6 bases at V and 1 base at J, leaving 7 bases unmatched. The CDR3 length is 15 residues. Germline CDR1 is LNHDA and CDR2 is SQIVND (reference sequence).

The CDR3 DNA is TGTGCCAGCAGCTTGGCCGGAGCGGGGCTGAACCAAGAGACCCAGTACTTC. This sequence encodes CASSLAGAGLNQETQYF. The J gene is TRBJ2-5, the V gene TRBV5-4, with 7 bases that match TRBD2. Germline assignment: CDR1 SGHNT and CDR2 YYREEE (reference sequence). There are 17 residues in the CDR3. V was pared by 0 bases and J by 0 bases, with 8 bases of the junction left unmatched.

The CDR3 reads CASSPGLAGENTQYF. The CDR3 DNA follows: TGTGCCAGCAGCCCTGGACTAGCGGGAGAAAATACGCAGTATTTT. This chain links TRBV11-2 with TRBJ2-3, with 13 bases lining up with TRBD2. Trimming cost V 5 bases and J 7 bases; bases outside gene matches: 6. CDR1 is SGHAT and CDR2 is FQNNGV in the germline V gene. The CDR3 length is 15 residues.

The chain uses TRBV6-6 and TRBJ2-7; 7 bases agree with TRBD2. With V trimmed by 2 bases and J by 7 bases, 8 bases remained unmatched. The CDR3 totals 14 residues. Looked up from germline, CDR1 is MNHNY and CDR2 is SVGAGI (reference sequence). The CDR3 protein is CASSYRTGGSEQYF. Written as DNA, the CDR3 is TGTGCCAGCAGTTACCGCACGGGGGGAAGTGAGCAGTACTTC.

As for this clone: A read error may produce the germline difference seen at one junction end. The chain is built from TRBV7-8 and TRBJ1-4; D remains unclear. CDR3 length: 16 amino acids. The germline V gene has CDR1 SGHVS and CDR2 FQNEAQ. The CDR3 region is CASSLGYRAPKEKLFF. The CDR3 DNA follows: TGTGCCAGCAGCTTAGGTTACAGAGCACCTAAGGAAAAACTGTTTTTT.

The CDR3 loop reads CASSPRQAHNEQFF. In DNA, the CDR3 is TGTGCCAGCTCACCAAGACAGGCCCACAATGAGCAGTTCTTC. This chain uses TRBV18 with TRBJ2-1; tentatively, D is TRBD1 (6 bases). CDR1 and CDR2 (germline): KGHSH, LQKENI. Trimming cost V 2 bases and J 5 bases, with 10 bases left between them. This CDR3 has 14 residues.

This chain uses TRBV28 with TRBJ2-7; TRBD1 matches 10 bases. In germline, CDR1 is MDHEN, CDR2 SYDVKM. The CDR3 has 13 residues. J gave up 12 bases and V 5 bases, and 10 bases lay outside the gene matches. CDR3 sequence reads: CASSLHDRGHVYF. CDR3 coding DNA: TGTGCCAGCAGTCTCCATGACAGGGGGCACGTGTACTTC.

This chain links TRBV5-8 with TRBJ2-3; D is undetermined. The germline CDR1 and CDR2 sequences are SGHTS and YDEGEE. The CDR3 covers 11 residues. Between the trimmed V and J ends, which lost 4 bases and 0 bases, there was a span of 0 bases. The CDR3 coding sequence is TGTGCCAGCAGCAGCACAGATACGCAGTATTTT. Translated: CASSSTDTQYF. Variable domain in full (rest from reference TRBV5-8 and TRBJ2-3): EAGVTQSPTHLIKTRGQQATLRCSPISGHTSVYWYQQALGLGLQFLLWYDEGEERNRGNFPPRFSGRQFPNYSSELNVNALELEDSALYLCASSSTDTQYFGPGTRLTVL.

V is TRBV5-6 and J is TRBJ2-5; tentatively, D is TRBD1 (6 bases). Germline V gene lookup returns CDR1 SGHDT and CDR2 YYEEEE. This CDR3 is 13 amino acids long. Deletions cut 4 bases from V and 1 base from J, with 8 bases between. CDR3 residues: CASSHRVQETQYF. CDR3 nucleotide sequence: TGTGCCAGCAGCCACAGGGTCCAAGAGACCCAGTACTTC.

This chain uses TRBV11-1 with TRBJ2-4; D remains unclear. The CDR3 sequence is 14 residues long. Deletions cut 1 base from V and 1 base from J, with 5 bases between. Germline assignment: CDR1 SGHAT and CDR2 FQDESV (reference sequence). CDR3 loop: CASSLGPAKNIQYF. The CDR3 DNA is TGTGCCAGCAGCTTAGGGCCGGCCAAAAACATTCAGTACTTC.

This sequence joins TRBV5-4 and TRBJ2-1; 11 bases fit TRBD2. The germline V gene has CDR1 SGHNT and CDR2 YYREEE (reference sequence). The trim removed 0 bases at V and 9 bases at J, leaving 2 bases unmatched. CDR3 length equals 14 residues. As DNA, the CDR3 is TGTGCCAGCAGCTTGGTCGGGACTAGCGGTGAGCAGTTCTTC. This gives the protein CASSLVGTSGEQFF. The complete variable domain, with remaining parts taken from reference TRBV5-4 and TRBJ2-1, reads ETGVTQSPTHLIKTRGQQVTLRCSSQSGHNTVSWYQQALGQGPQFIFQYYREEENGRGNFPPRFSGLQFPNYSSELNVNALELDDSALYLCASSLVGTSGEQFFGPGTRLTVL.

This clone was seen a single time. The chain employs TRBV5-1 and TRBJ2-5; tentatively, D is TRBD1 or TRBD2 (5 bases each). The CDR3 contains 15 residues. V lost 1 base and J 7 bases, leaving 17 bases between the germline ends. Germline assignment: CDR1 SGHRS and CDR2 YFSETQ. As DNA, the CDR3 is TGCGCCAGCAGCTTGTGGAACAGGCTTGAGGGGACCCAGTACTTC. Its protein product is CASSLWNRLEGTQYF.

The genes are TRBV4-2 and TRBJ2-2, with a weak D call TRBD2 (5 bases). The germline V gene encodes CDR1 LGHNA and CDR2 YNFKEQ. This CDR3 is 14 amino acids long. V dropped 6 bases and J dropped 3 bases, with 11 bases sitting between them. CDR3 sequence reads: CASRGGQDTGELFF. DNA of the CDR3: TGTGCCAGCAGGGGCGGGCAGGACACCGGGGAGCTGTTTTTT.

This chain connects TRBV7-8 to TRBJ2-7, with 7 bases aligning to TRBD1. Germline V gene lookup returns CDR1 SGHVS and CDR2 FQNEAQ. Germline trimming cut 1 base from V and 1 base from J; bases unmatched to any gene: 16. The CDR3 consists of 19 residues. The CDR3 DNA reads TGTGCCAGCAGCTTAGAAGAGGTTGTCGGATGGGACAGATCCTACGAGCAGTACTTC. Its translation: CASSLEEVVGWDRSYEQYF. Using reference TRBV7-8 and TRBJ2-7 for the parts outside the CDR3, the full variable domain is GAGVSQSPRYKVAKRGQDVALRCDPISGHVSLFWYQQALGQGPEFLTYFQNEAQLDKSGLPSDRFFAERPEGSVSTLKIQRTQQEDSAVYLCASSLEEVVGWDRSYEQYFGPGTRLTVT.

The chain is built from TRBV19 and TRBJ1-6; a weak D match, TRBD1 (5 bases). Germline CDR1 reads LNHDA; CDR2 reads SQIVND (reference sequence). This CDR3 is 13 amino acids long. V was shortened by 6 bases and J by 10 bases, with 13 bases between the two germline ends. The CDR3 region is CASRVGAWSPLHF. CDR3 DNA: TGTGCCAGTAGGGTCGGGGCATGGTCACCCCTCCACTTT.